This T cell receptor (beta chain) comes out of a study of shared clonotypes between healthy human individuals. General study findings and limits: Collection of samples was limited to blood; tissue repertoires likely differ. Estimated clonotype richness was generally higher in naive than memory subsets. Donors were few, which limited the genetic and exposure-history diversity represented.

Produced via immunoSEQ multiplex PCR; TCRdb's table is partial and in-frame only. Here the sample spans approximately 340,000 clones, approximately 79% being singletons. CDR1 and CDR2 (germline): SGHDN, FVKESK. The V and J ends lost 2 bases and 4 bases respectively, with 14 bases between them. The CDR3 is 15 amino acids. A few counts support this clone. The antigen remains unidentified. The material sequenced was memory CD4+ T cells sorted from blood. Noted subset: CD45RA-negative fraction. The chain recombines TRBV14 with TRBJ1-2, with D possibly TRBD1 on 5 matching bases. This clonotype was sampled from a man aged 25-45 years in good health. This CDR3 is CASSQITGTLYGYTF. The DNA of the CDR3 is TGTGCCAGCAGCCAAATAACCGGGACCCTCTATGGCTACACCTTC.